Each of the 10 T cell receptor beta chains below was sequenced from the same sample in a study of T cells in Graves' hyperthyroidism and ophthalmopathy. Amplification of TCR beta CDR3 regions used RNA as the template. With the HTBI primer set, the TCR CDR3 went through a first round of RT-PCR. TCRdb re-derived calls from the multiplex PCR reads in MiXCR, one entry per CDR3 protein. The sample lists 480,000 or so distinct CDR3 sequences; about 45% were seen once. The specimen sequenced was peripheral blood or thyroid tissue (not recorded which). These receptors were collected from an adult woman with Graves' disease, either hyperthyroidism or ophthalmopathy (not recorded which).

The chain carries TRBV25-1 and TRBJ1-4; tentatively, D is TRBD1 (6 bases). The CDR3 consists of 12 residues. Germline loops: CDR1 MGHDK, CDR2 SYGVNS. CDR3 in amino acids: CARSGGKEKLFF. In nucleotides, the CDR3 is TGTGCTAGGTCGGGGGGCAAGGAAAAACTGTTTTTT.

This clonotype showed up many times. V gene TRBV7-2 combines with J gene TRBJ2-7; D is unresolved. CDR1 SGHTA and CDR2 FQGNSA come from the germline V gene. The CDR3 is 14 residues long. V lost 3 bases, J lost 2 bases, and 11 bases lay in between. CDR3 sequence: CASSFPGLAYEQYF. The CDR3 DNA is TGTGCCAGCAGCTTTCCGGGTCTCGCCTACGAGCAGTACTTC.

To note about this clonotype: One end of the junction does not line up with germline, which may come from a read error. The CDR3 reads CASRGPGRSLLAFF. The DNA for the CDR3 is TGTGCCAGCAGGGGACCGGGGAGATCTCTGTTGGCTTTCTTT. The chain combines TRBV10-2 with TRBJ1-1; TRBD1 is a possible D gene (6 bases). CDR1 is WSHSY and CDR2 is SAAADI in the germline V gene. The CDR3 extends over 14 amino acids.

There are a few counts of this clonotype. V is TRBV29-1 and J is TRBJ1-2; D is undetermined. CDR3 length: 13 residues. Germline values: CDR1 SQVTM, CDR2 ANQGSEA. V was trimmed by 1 base and J by 5 bases, leaving 11 bases between them. The CDR3 loop reads CSVEAEGGYGYTF. The CDR3 DNA sequence: TGCAGCGTTGAAGCGGAGGGTGGATATGGCTACACCTTC.

The rearrangement joins TRBV19 to TRBJ1-1; D gene unclear. CDR3 length: 11 amino acids. The V gene lost 7 bases and the J gene lost 7 bases, with 10 bases spanning the gap. Looked up from germline, CDR1 is LNHDA and CDR2 is SQIVND (reference sequence). In DNA form, the CDR3 reads TGTGCCAGTAATGGGAGAGGTGAAGCTTTCTTT. Its translation: CASNGRGEAFF.

This chain uses TRBV29-1 with TRBJ1-2; weak D call: TRBD1 (6 bases). Germline V gives CDR1 SQVTM, CDR2 ANQGSEA. This CDR3 has 12 amino acids. This CDR3 reads CSLSRGGDGYTF. The CDR3 nucleotides are TGCAGTTTATCCAGGGGAGGGGATGGCTACACCTTC.

Remarks on this clonotype: This may be a read error: a much more frequent sequence differs by one nucleotide. V is TRBV4-1 and J is TRBJ1-2; D unclear. The CDR3 spans 15 residues. V gave up 1 base and J gave up 8 bases, with 17 bases separating them. The germline CDR1 and CDR2 sequences are MGHRA and YSYEKL. CDR3 sequence: CASSQVAVPGVGYTF. The CDR3 bases are TGCGCCAGCAGCCAAGTGGCAGTGCCCGGTGTCGGCTACACCTTC.

This clonotype turned up a few times. CDR3 in amino acids: CASSVRQDTGELFF. The CDR3 nucleotides are TGTGCCAGCAGTGTCCGGCAGGACACCGGGGAGCTGTTTTTT. The chain links TRBV2 to TRBJ2-2; unclear D gene. Germline values: CDR1 SNHLY, CDR2 FYNNEI. This CDR3 has 14 residues. V lost 4 bases and J lost 3, with 9 bases in between.

This sequence joins TRBV5-1 and TRBJ2-5; a weak D match, TRBD2 (6 bases). This CDR3 contains 13 residues. The germline V and J ends were trimmed by 0 bases and 5 bases, with 8 bases remaining between them. Germline V gene lookup returns CDR1 SGHRS and CDR2 YFSETQ. CDR3 sequence: CASSLVADETQYF. CDR3 bases: TGCGCCAGCAGCTTGGTAGCGGACGAGACCCAGTACTTC.

The V gene is TRBV6-5, the J gene TRBJ2-7, with TRBD2 matching 12 bases. Germline lookup yields CDR1 MNHEY and CDR2 SVGAGI. This CDR3 spans 16 amino acids. The J segment lost 5 bases and the V segment lost 2 bases, leaving 7 bases of the junction unmatched. The DNA of the CDR3 is TGTGCCAGCAGTTACAGGGGACTAGCGGGTTCTGACGAGCAGTACTTC. Protein: CASSYRGLAGSDEQYF.